One and the same sample provided the 8 T cell receptor beta chains below, sequenced in a study of shared clonotypes between healthy human individuals. Clones were sequenced by immunoSEQ multiplex PCR, and TCRdb holds only the in-frame ones, with some missing. Of approximately 980,000 clones listed, over 75% are singletons. Sequenced material: memory CD4+ T cells sorted from blood. As for subset: CD45RA-negative fraction. Receptors were obtained from a man in his late teens or twenties in good health.

With regard to this clone: At one end the junction does not follow the germline gene, possibly because of a read error. The chain recombines TRBV2 with TRBJ2-7; the D is unclear. This CDR3 comprises 12 residues. Germline assignment: CDR1 SNHLY and CDR2 FYNNEI. CDR3 sequence: CASSEDGPRSHF. In DNA form, the CDR3 reads TGTGCCAGCAGTGAAGATGGTCCTCGGAGCCACTTC. The full variable domain, rest sourced from reference TRBV2 and TRBJ2-7, is EPEVTQTPSHQVTQMGQEVILRCVPISNHLYFYWYRQILGQKVEFLVSFYNNEISEKSEIFDDQFSVERPDGSNFTLKIRSTKLEDSAMYFCASSEDGPRSHFGPGTRLTVT.

The chain carries TRBV9 and TRBJ2-2; no reliable D call. Germline CDR1 reads SGDLS; CDR2 reads YYNGEE. The length of the CDR3 is 14 residues. V lost 2 bases, J lost 4 bases, and 9 bases lay in between. The CDR3 region is CASSVSSGTGELFF. Written as DNA, the CDR3 is TGTGCCAGCAGCGTTTCGTCGGGCACCGGGGAGCTGTTTTTT.

This chain uses TRBV10-3 with TRBJ2-7; TRBD1 agrees at 7 bases. In germline, CDR1 is ENHRY, CDR2 SYGVKD. This CDR3 has 14 residues. J lost 0 bases, V lost 4 bases, and 3 bases had no gene match. CDR3 sequence reads: CAISVDRYSYEQYF. CDR3 DNA sequence: TGTGCCATCAGTGTGGACAGGTACTCCTACGAGCAGTACTTC.

J is TRBJ2-1 and V is TRBV30, with TRBD2 matching 8 bases. The CDR3 is 14 amino acids. Germline loops: CDR1 GTSNPN, CDR2 SVGIG (reference sequence). Losses at the gene ends were 8 bases for V and 0 bases for J; bases not matched to a gene: 6. The CDR3 coding sequence is TGTGCCCGGGGGGGTCATAGCTCCTACAATGAGCAGTTCTTC. Amino acids: CARGGHSSYNEQFF.

This clone was observed a single time. Here the CDR3 reads CASQGRMQETQYF. Here the CDR3 DNA reads TGTGCCAGCCAGGGGAGAATGCAAGAGACCCAGTACTTC. This chain joins TRBV19 and TRBJ2-5; D might be TRBD1 (6 bases). Germline CDR1 and CDR2: LNHDA and SQIVND (reference sequence). The CDR3 loop spans 13 amino acids. Trimming left V 9 bases short and J 2 bases short, with 13 bases between.

This chain joins TRBV15 and TRBJ1-5; D ambiguous. In germline, CDR1 is LNHNV, CDR2 YYDKDF (reference sequence). Trimming removed 5 bases from V and 1 base from J, with 15 bases in between. This CDR3 has 16 amino acids. DNA for the CDR3: TGTGCCACCAGCTTGCGCCCACACGGGAGCAATCAGCCCCAGCATTTT. Translating it yields CATSLRPHGSNQPQHF.

To note about this clone: Other DNA variants within this sample encode the same CDR3. This chain joins TRBV2 and TRBJ2-7, with a weak D call TRBD2 (5 bases). The germline V gene encodes CDR1 SNHLY and CDR2 FYNNEI. Deletions cut 6 bases from V and 0 bases from J, with 6 bases between. The CDR3 spans 12 residues. The CDR3, as DNA: TGTGCCAGCAGAGCGGACTCCTACGAGCAGTACTTC. Protein: CASRADSYEQYF. Based on the CDR3 plus reference TRBV2 and TRBJ2-7, the full variable domain is EPEVTQTPSHQVTQMGQEVILRCVPISNHLYFYWYRQILGQKVEFLVSFYNNEISEKSEIFDDQFSVERPDGSNFTLKIRSTKLEDSAMYFCASRADSYEQYFGPGTRLTVT.

The chain recombines TRBV20-1 with TRBJ2-1; unclear D gene. Germline values: CDR1 DFQATT, CDR2 SNEGSKA (reference sequence). The CDR3 is 10 residues long. The V and J ends lost 6 bases and 6 bases respectively, with 6 bases between them. CDR3 in amino acids: CSALFNEQFF. DNA for the CDR3: TGCAGTGCCCTATTCAATGAGCAGTTCTTC.